This TCR beta chain is drawn from a study of regulatory T cells in long-lasting Graves disease (dated by TCRdb to about 2021). Background for the entire study: Persistent Graves' disease meant more than 5 years of antithyroid drug treatment with TSH receptor autoantibodies that stayed positive. This study used TCR sequencing and RNA sequencing of peripheral blood to compare persistent Graves' disease patients against newly diagnosed Graves' disease patients. The study took place in China and was registered as a clinical trial. TCR sequencing covered about 13 persistent and some 20 newly diagnosed Graves' disease patients, some 33 samples in total. Persistent Graves' disease patients in the clinical cohort had taken antithyroid drugs for 9.5 to 13 years on average.

Summary of the overall study and its limitations: Sequencing and analysis were limited to the TCR beta chain. Patients with persistent disease shared more public clonotypes (fewer than 3,000) than newly diagnosed patients did (around 1,000). Persistent Graves' disease patients showed lower TCR Shannon entropy and fewer highly expanded clones than newly diagnosed patients, suggesting clonal expansion. Only peripheral blood was studied, because thyroid tissue, the primary lesion, was inaccessible. Preferential use of TRBV28, TRBJ1-2 and TRBJ2-5 was observed in persistent disease, whereas TRBV20-1 and TRBJ2-1 were favored in newly diagnosed disease. The small sample size was acknowledged by the authors as a limitation that may reduce accuracy.

This clonotype was recorded at least ten times. The clone's antigen remains unknown. No per-base quality is available; no much larger clone lies one base away. At the junction V is shortened by 4 bases and J by 2 bases, with 14 bases in between. The CDR3 measures 15 amino acids from cysteine to phenylalanine. Only the CDR3 part of the read is kept: 45 bases, read in frame from the first base. Based on the germline V gene, the CDR1 and CDR2 sequences are MNHEY and SVGAGI. In light of the paper, this sample's time point label describes: persistent/refractory GD, antithyroid drugs over 5 years with positive TRAb. For both TCR sequencing and RNA sequencing, RNA was extracted from PBMCs using TRIzol. Graves' disease was diagnosed according to American Thyroid Association guidelines. The patients came from an endocrinology department in Xi'an, China. Each patient gave about 10 milliliters of peripheral blood, collected in an EDTA anticoagulant tube. Ficoll Paque Plus density gradient separation was used to isolate PBMCs, and no further T cell sorting was performed. An Agilent 2100 Bioanalyzer and agarose gel were used to assess RNA quality, and a NanoDrop 2000 was used to measure RNA concentration.

The library was generated by multiplex PCR. The sequencer listed for this sample is Illumina HiSeq 4000. To build TCR beta libraries, CDR3 regions were amplified by Arm-PCR using iRepertoire HTBI primers. Before sequencing, the PCR products went through gel purification. The authors' pipeline ran thus. Across samples, some 62 TRBV and roughly 13 TRBJ segments were identified and used for gene usage analysis of CDR3 amino acid clonotypes. COPE and FqMerger were used to merge filtered high-quality paired reads into contigs. Contigs were aligned with BLAST to IMGT TRBV, TRBD and TRBJ reference genes, and CDR3 was defined per IMGT. Highly expanded clones were defined as clonotypes with a frequency above 0.1%. Repertoire diversity was measured by Shannon entropy, and V-J evenness by the Gini coefficient. A clonotype found in more than one individual was treated as public. Using fastp at Q25 and MiXCR, TCRdb reprocessed the public reads and kept productive beta chains. Rows are combined by CDR3 protein, so each entry shows the most common genes and DNA. These V and J calls originate from TCRdb's pipeline instead of the authors' own analysis. The sample includes hundreds of thousands of distinct CDR3 sequences, with around 23% observed a single time. The ten top clones hold 13% to 15% of the sample.

Source: peripheral blood mononuclear cells (PBMCs), taken when the disease was refractory, from a patient treated with antithyroid drugs. This receptor was identified in a female donor with Graves disease. This chain joins TRBV6-5 to TRBJ1-2, and TRBD1 may be the D gene, going by 5 matching bases. CDR3 loop: CASSSFQGVNYGYTF. Here is the DNA: TGTGCCAGCAGTTCCTTCCAGGGAGTGAACTATGGCTACACCTTC.